This TCR beta chain originates from a study of shared clonotypes between healthy human individuals (dated by TCRdb to the early 2020s). Study-level background: A few men and a couple of women, aged 18 to 49 years, made up the cohort. Different laboratories and diverse techniques were used to prepare libraries and sequence TCR repertoires, to increase sequencing depth and limit assay-specific biases. The study deeply sequenced blood TCR repertoires of several healthy adults to estimate repertoire size and the extent of clonotype sharing between individuals. Leukapheresis yielded between about 0.9 and 9.5 billion PBMCs per donor. For each donor, CD4 naive and CD4 memory were each given three plates, CD8 naive was given two plates, and CD8 memory was given one plate.

Paper-wide results and their limitations: Higher generation probabilities were observed for clonotypes shared by all four sorted-subset donors than for non-shared clonotypes. Incomplete sequencing was indicated by rarefaction of sorted-subset datasets, despite the large sequencing depth. Naive subsets generally had larger estimated clonotype richness than memory subsets did. When a few donors were compared, the shared fraction of clonotypes was approximately 5% for naive CD4, approximately 3.5% for naive CD8, 2% to 2.5% for memory CD4, and about 0.36% for memory CD8. Based on pairwise subsampling, the degree of clonotype sharing among donors was expected to be affected by sequencing depth. Sampling was restricted to blood, and TCR repertoires in tissue are likely to differ from TCR repertoires in blood. The small number of donors limited the genetic and exposure-history diversity represented.

Spanning cysteine to phenylalanine, the CDR3 consists of 14 amino acids. Solely the CDR3 DNA is kept, with 42 bases framed from the first base. CDR1 and CDR2 (SNHLY, FYNNEI) derive from the germline V gene. A distance of 16 bases separates the germline ends of V and J, which lose 10 bases and 1 base respectively. The donors were healthy, HIV-negative adults with no recently reported acute infections or vaccinations. Every donor was a Caucasian adult residing in Nashville, Tennessee, USA. CD4+ T cells were enriched by magnetic negative selection; naive cells were then positively selected on CD45RA, and the negative fraction formed the memory subset. Blood was collected by leukapheresis, and PBMCs were isolated by Ficoll-Histopaque density gradient centrifugation and then cryopreserved in liquid nitrogen vapor phase. Analytical flow cytometry was used to check the purity and quantity of every magnetically sorted T cell population. Each sorted fraction had its genomic DNA isolated and then quantified by UV absorbance on a Nanodrop 2000c.

This clone was seen just once. The antigen it recognizes is unknown. Per-base quality was not reported, and no clone a single base away is much larger than it. Using the deep immunoSEQ assay, TCR CDR3 regions were amplified from genomic DNA by multiplex PCR. Genomic DNA extracted from each cell subset was distributed evenly over all wells of several immunoSEQ 96-well plates, and each plate served as one replicate. For sorted subsets, roughly 190 ng of genomic DNA, equivalent to tens of thousands of T cell genomes, went into each replicate PCR. Purified libraries were measured with a Qubit 3.0 fluorometer, size-checked on a Bioanalyzer 2100, and measured again with the KAPA Library Quantification kit. Every immunoSEQ 96-well plate was sequenced on a separate single-read 150-cycle Illumina NextSeq 550 flow cell. The paper's processing steps were these. Because the immunoSEQ output included only junctional sequences and no quality scores, the filtering could not be the same as the filtering used for full-length reads. Sequences were annotated with PyIR, a Python wrapper for IgBLAST v1.9, and V/J genes and CDR3 were assigned using IMGT germline references. Reads with weak V/J assignments (E-value above 1e-6), missing CDR3, stop codons, out-of-frame junctions, or ambiguous translated residues were removed. A V3J clonotype was defined by an identical inferred V gene, J gene, and CDR3 amino acid sequence. The percentage overlap between two repertoires was calculated by dividing the number of shared unique clonotypes by the size of the smaller repertoire. Repertoire richness was assessed with RTK rarefaction, the Chao1 estimator, and Recon v2.1 estimates of unobserved clonotypes. Generation probabilities for all TCRbeta clonotypes obtained by the gDNA method from a few donors were computed using OLGA. The table comes from immuneACCESS by way of TCRdb, which keeps in-frame sequences with V and J called. Part of the clones is missing from these tables; in studies checked, under half for an unresolved V gene and the rest for unknown reasons. V and J calls plus clone size are reproduced from that table; the DNA served to infer D and trimming. Counted in this sample were around 2.5 million clones; roughly 93% of them appeared once. The ten largest clones represent 0.36% of the sample.

This sequence was found in a man aged 18 to 30 in good health. Some clones in this sample may be carry-over from other donors' samples. Source material: naive CD4+ T cells from PBMCs. Sample cell subset or site, as interpreted from the label and publication: CD45RA+ positively selected. The V and J genes are TRBV2 and TRBJ1-1; a tentative D match to TRBD1 spans 6 bases. The DNA sequence reads TGTGCCACCACCCGGGACATCTCGAACACTGAAGCTTTCTTT. Its protein reads: CATTRDISNTEAFF.